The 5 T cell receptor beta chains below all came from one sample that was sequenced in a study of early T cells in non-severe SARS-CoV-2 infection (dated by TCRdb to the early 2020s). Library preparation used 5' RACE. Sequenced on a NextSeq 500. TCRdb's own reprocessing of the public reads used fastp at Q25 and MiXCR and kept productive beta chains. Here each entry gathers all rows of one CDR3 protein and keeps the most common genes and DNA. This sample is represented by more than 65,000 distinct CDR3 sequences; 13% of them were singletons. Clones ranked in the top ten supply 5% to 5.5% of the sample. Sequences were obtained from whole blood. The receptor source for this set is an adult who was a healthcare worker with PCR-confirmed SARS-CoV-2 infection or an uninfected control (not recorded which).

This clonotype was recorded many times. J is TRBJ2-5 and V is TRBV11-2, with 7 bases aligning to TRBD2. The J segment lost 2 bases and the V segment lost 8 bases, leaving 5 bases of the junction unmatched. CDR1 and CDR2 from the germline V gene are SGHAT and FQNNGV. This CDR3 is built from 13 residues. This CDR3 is CASGRERQETQYF. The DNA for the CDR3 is TGTGCCAGCGGGCGGGAGAGGCAAGAGACCCAGTACTTC.

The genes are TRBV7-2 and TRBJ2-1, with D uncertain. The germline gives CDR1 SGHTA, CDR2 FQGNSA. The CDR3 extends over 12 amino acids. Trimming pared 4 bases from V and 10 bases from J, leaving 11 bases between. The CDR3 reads CASSYHPGEQFF. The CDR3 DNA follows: TGTGCCAGCAGCTATCATCCCGGGGAGCAGTTCTTC.

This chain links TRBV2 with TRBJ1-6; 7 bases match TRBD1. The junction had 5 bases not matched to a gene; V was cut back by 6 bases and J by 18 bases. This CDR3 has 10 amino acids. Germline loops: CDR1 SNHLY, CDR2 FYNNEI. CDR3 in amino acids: CASRDRVSHF. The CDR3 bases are TGTGCCAGCAGAGACAGGGTTTCCCACTTT.

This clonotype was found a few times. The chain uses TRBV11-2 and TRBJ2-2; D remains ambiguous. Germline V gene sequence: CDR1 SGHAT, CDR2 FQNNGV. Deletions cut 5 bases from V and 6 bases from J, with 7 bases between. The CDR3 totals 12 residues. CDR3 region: CASSLISGELFF. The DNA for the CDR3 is TGTGCCAGCAGCCTCATATCCGGGGAGCTGTTTTTT.

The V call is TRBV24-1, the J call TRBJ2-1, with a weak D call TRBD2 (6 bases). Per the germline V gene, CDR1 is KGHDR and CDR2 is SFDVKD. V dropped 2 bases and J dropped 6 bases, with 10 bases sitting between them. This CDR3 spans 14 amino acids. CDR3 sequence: CATSDYGGINEQFF. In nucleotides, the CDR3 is TGTGCCACCAGTGATTATGGAGGGATCAATGAGCAGTTCTTC.